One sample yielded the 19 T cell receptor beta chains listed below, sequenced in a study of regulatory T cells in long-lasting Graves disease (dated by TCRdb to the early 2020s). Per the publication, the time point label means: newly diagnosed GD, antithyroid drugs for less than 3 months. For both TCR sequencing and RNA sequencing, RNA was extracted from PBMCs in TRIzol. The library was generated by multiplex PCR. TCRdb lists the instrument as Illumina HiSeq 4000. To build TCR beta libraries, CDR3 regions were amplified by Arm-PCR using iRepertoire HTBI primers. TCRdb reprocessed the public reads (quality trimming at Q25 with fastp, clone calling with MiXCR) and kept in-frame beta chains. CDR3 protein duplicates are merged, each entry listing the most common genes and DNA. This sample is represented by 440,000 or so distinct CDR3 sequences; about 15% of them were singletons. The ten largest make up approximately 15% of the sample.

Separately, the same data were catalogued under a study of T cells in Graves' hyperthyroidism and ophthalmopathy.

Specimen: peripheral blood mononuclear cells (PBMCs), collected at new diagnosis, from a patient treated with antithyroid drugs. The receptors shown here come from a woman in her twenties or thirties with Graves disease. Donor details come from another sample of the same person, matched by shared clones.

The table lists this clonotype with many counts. This CDR3 reads CSASTGGGNEQFF. The CDR3 DNA follows: TGCAGTGCTAGTACTGGTGGTGGCAATGAGCAGTTCTTC. The chain uses TRBV20-1 and TRBJ2-1; no reliable D call. Germline CDR1 is DFQATT and CDR2 is SNEGSKA (reference sequence). Trimming took 3 bases from V and 6 from J, leaving 12 bases between them. The CDR3 length is 13 residues.

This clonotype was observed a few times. The CDR3 DNA is TGTGCCAGCAGTGACCGGGACTCTCGGATGCAGTTCTTC. Translation: CASSDRDSRMQFF. This chain uses TRBV6-2 or TRBV6-3 with TRBJ2-1; D is possibly TRBD2 (6 bases). The ends were cut back, 5 bases at V and 12 bases at J, with 17 bases in the middle. CDR1 is MNHEY, CDR2 SVGEGT, per germline. The CDR3 totals 13 residues.

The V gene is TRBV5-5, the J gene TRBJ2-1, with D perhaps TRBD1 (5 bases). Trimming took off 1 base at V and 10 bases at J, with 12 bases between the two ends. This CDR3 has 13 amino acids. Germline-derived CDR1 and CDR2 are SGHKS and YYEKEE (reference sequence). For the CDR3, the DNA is TGTGCCAGCAGCTTGATAGGGGCCTACGAGCAGTTCTTC. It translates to CASSLIGAYEQFF. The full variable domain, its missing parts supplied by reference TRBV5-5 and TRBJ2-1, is DAGVTQSPTHLIKTRGQQVTLRCSPISGHKSVSWYQQVLGQGPQFIFQYYEKEERGRGNFPDRFSARQFPNYSSELNVNALLLGDSALYLCASSLIGAYEQFFGPGTRLTVL.

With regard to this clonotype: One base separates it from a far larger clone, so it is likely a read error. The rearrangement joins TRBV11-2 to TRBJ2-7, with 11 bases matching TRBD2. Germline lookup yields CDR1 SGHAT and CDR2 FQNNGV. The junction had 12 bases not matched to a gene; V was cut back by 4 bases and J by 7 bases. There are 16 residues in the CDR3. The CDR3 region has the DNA TGTGCCAGCAGCTCGCTGGCGCTAGCGGGAGGCTATGAGCAGTACTTC. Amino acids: CASSSLALAGGYEQYF.

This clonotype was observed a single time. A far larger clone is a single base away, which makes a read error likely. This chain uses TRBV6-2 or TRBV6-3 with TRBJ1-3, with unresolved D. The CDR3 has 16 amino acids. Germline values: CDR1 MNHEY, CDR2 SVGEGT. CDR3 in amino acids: CASIPLAGTSGSTIYF. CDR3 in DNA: TGTGCCAGCATTCCACTAGCGGGAACCTCTGGAAGCACCATATATTTT.

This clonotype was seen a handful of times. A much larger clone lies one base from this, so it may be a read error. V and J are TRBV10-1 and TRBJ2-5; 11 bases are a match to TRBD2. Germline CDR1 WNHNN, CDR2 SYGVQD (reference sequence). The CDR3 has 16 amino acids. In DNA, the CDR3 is TGCGTCAGCAGCGCGGTAGCGGGAGGGCCGAGAGAGACCCAGTACTTC. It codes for CVSSAVAGGPRETQYF.

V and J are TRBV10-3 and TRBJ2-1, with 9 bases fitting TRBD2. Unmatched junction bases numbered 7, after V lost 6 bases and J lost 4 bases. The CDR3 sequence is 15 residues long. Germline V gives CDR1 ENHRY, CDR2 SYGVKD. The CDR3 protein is CAIRRVAGVYNEQFF. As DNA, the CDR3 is TGTGCCATCAGGCGGGTAGCGGGGGTTTACAATGAGCAGTTCTTC.

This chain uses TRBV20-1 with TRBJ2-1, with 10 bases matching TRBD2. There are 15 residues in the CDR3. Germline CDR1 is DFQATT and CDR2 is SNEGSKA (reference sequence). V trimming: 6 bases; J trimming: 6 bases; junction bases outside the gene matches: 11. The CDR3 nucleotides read TGCAGTGCCCCCGAGAGGGCTAGCGGGAGCAATGAGCAGTTCTTC. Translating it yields CSAPERASGSNEQFF.

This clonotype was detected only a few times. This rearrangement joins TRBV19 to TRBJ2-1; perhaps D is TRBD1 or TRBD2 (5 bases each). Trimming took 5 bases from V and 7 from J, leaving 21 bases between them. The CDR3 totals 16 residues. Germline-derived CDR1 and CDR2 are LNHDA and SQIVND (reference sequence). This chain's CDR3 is CASSGARVGEGNEQFF. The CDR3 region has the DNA TGTGCCAGTAGTGGGGCTCGGGTGGGAGAGGGGAATGAGCAGTTCTTC.

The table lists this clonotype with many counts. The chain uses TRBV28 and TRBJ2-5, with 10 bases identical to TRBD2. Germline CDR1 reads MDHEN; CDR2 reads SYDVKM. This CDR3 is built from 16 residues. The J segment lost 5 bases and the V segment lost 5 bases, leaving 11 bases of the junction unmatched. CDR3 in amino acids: CASSTILAGVGETQYF. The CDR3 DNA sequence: TGTGCCAGCAGTACCATCCTAGCGGGAGTTGGGGAGACCCAGTACTTC.

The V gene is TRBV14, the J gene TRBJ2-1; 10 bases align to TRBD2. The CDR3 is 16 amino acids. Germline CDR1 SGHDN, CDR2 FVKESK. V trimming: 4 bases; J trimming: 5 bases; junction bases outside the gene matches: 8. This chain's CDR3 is CASSLKREGPHNEQFF. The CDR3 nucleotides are TGTGCCAGCAGCCTCAAGCGGGAGGGTCCCCACAATGAGCAGTTCTTC.

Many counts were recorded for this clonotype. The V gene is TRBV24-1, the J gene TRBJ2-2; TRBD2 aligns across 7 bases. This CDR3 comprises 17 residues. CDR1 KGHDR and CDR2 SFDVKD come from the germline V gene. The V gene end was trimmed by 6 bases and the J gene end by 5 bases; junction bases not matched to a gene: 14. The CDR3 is CATSTAGRGRGTGELFF. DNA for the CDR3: TGTGCCACCAGTACGGCTGGGCGCGGGAGAGGAACCGGGGAGCTGTTTTTT.

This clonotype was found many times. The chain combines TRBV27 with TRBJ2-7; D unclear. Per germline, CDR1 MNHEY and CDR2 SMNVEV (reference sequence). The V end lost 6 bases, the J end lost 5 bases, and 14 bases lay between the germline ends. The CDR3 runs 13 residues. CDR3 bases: TGTGCCAGCAGCCCCAGTGGGCTGAACGAGCAGTACTTC. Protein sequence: CASSPSGLNEQYF.

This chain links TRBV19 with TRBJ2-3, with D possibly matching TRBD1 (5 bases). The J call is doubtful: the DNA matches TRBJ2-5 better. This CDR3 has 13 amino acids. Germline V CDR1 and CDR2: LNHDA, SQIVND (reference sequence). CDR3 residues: CASSQGLRETQYF. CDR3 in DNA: TGTGCCAGTAGTCAGGGCTTGAGAGAGACCCAGTACTTC.

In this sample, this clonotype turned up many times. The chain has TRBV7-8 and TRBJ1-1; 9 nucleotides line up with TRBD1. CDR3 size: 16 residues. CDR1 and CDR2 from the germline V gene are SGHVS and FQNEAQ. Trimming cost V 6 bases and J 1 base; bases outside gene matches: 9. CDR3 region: CASRAQGAVRNTEAFF. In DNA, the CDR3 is TGTGCCAGCAGAGCACAGGGGGCGGTTCGGAACACTGAAGCTTTCTTT.

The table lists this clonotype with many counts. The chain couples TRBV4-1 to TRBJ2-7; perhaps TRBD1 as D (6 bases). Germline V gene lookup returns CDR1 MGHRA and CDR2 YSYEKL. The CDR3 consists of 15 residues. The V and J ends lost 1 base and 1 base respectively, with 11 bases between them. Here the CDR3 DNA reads TGCGCCAGCAGCCAAGTCCCGGACAGTTCCTACGAGCAGTACTTC. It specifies CASSQVPDSSYEQYF.

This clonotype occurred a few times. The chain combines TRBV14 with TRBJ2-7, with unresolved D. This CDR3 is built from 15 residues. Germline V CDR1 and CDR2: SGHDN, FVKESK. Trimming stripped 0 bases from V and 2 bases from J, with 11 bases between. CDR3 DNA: TGTGCCAGCAGCCAAGATACGGAGATTCCCTACGAGCAGTACTTC. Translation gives CASSQDTEIPYEQYF.

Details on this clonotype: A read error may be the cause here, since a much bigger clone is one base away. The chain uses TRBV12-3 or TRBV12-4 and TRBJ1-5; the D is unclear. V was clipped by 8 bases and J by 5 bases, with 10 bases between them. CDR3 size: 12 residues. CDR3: CASPTVDQPQHF. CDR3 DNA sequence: TGTGCCAGCCCAACAGTCGATCAGCCCCAGCATTTT.

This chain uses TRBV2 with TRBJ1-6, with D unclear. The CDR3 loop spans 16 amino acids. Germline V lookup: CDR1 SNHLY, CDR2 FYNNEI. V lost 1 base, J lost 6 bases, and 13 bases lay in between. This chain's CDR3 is CASSEESPASNSPLHF. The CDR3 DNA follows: TGTGCCAGCAGTGAAGAATCTCCGGCAAGTAATTCACCCCTCCACTTT.